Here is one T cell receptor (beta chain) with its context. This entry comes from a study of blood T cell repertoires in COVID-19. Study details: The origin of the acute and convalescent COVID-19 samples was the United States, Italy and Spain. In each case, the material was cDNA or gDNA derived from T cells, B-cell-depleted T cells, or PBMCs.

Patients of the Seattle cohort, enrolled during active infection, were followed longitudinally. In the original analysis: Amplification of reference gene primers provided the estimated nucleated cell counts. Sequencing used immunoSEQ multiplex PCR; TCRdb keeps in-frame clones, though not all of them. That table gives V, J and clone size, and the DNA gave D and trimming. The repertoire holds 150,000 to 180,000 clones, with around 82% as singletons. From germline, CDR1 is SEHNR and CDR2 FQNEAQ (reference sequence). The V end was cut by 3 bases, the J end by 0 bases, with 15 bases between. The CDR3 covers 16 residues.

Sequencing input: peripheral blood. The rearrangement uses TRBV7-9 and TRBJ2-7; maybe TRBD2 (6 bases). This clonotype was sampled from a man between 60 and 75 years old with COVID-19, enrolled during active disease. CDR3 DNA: TGTGCCAGCAGCTTTTCTCCTAGCGCCTACTCCTACGAGCAGTACTTC. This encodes CASSFSPSAYSYEQYF.